The 24 T cell receptor beta chains listed next were all sequenced from one sample in a study of technical replicates of blood from a few donors. Data came from immunoSEQ multiplex PCR; TCRdb stores just in-frame clones and leaves some out. The sample has roughly 85,000 clones; about 94% are singletons. The specimen sequenced was T cells isolated from PBMCs. The receptors come from a human donor in good health.

V is TRBV6-5 and J is TRBJ1-4, with D possibly matching TRBD1 (6 bases). CDR1 is MNHEY, CDR2 SVGAGI, per germline. The germline V and J ends were trimmed by 5 bases and 6 bases, with 7 bases remaining between them. This CDR3 has 12 residues. In nucleotides, the CDR3 is TGTGCCAGCAGTACAGGGTATGAAAAACTGTTTTTT. Encoded protein: CASSTGYEKLFF.

The gene calls are TRBV7-8 and TRBJ1-3; D not certain. The ends were cut back, 4 bases at V and 0 bases at J, with 13 bases in the middle. The CDR3 is made up of 16 amino acids. Germline V gives CDR1 SGHVS, CDR2 FQNEAQ. The DNA for the CDR3 is TGTGCCAGCAGCTATACTATTAGTTTCTCTGGAAACACCATATATTTT. Translation gives CASSYTISFSGNTIYF.

The chain joins TRBV6-5 to TRBJ1-2, with D unresolved. This CDR3 is built from 14 residues. The germline V gene encodes CDR1 MNHEY and CDR2 SVGAGI. Trimming removed 5 bases from V and 8 bases from J, with 18 bases in between. CDR3 amino acids: CASSPSWHSGGYTF. The DNA of the CDR3 is TGTGCCAGCAGTCCCTCCTGGCACAGCGGGGGCTACACCTTC.

This clone was counted a single time. The chain is built from TRBV19 and TRBJ1-1, with D unclear. From germline, CDR1 is LNHDA and CDR2 SQIVND (reference sequence). The CDR3 runs to 14 residues. V was clipped by 4 bases and J by 6 bases, with 15 bases between them. The CDR3 here is CASSKGPGYAEAFF. The CDR3 coding sequence is TGTGCCAGTAGTAAAGGACCGGGGTACGCTGAAGCTTTCTTT.

This clone was seen just once. The J gene is TRBJ2-7, the V gene TRBV2; D is unclear. The germline V gene encodes CDR1 SNHLY and CDR2 FYNNEI. Trimming shortened V by 3 bases and J by 0 bases, and 9 bases separated the two germline ends. The CDR3 covers 14 residues. The CDR3 DNA follows: TGTGCCAGCAGTGATGGCAACACCTCCTACGAGCAGTACTTC. Its translation is CASSDGNTSYEQYF. Combining the CDR3 with reference TRBV2 and TRBJ2-7 gives the whole variable domain EPEVTQTPSHQVTQMGQEVILRCVPISNHLYFYWYRQILGQKVEFLVSFYNNEISEKSEIFDDQFSVERPDGSNFTLKIRSTKLEDSAMYFCASSDGNTSYEQYFGPGTRLTVT.

The gene calls are TRBV7-9 and TRBJ2-1; 8 bases agree with TRBD2. CDR1 and CDR2 from the germline V gene are SEHNR and FQNEAQ (reference sequence). With V trimmed by 1 base and J by 8 bases, 10 bases remained unmatched. The CDR3 length is 16 residues. The CDR3 spells CASSLGTSILLDEQFF. The CDR3 nucleotides are TGTGCCAGCAGCTTAGGGACTAGCATTTTATTGGATGAGCAGTTCTTC. The variable domain in full, with the rest retrieved from reference TRBV7-9 and TRBJ2-1, is DTGVSQNPRHKITKRGQNVTFRCDPISEHNRLYWYRQTLGQGPEFLTYFQNEAQLEKSRLLSDRFSAERPKGSFSTLEIQRTEQGDSAMYLCASSLGTSILLDEQFFGPGTRLTVL.

The chain is built from TRBV25-1 and TRBJ1-2, with D hard to call. Trimming stripped 5 bases from V and 5 bases from J, with 18 bases between. Germline-derived CDR1 and CDR2 are MGHDK and SYGVNS. The CDR3 length is 15 residues. For the CDR3, the DNA is TGTGCCAGCAGTCATTTTGGTCAGGCTGAATATGGCTACACCTTC. This codes for CASSHFGQAEYGYTF.

In this sample, this clone turned up once. CDR3 loop: CASSQEEVTVSSYEQYF. DNA of the CDR3: TGCGCCAGCAGCCAAGAAGAGGTGACAGTCAGCTCCTACGAGCAGTACTTC. V gene TRBV4-1 combines with J gene TRBJ2-7, with D perhaps matching TRBD1 (5 bases). V dropped 0 bases and J dropped 0 bases, with 15 bases sitting between them. The CDR3 totals 17 residues. From germline, CDR1 is MGHRA and CDR2 YSYEKL.

There are a few counts of this clone. The CDR3 protein is CASGGPTGSYQPQHF. CDR3 DNA: TGTGCTAGTGGTGGTCCGACGGGTTCTTATCAGCCCCAGCATTTT. The chain uses TRBV12-5 and TRBJ1-5; D is uncertain. This CDR3 region has 15 residues. Trimming took 5 bases from V and 5 from J, leaving 16 bases between them. The V gene's germline CDR1 is LGHNT and CDR2 FRNRAP.

The CDR3 DNA follows: TGTGCCAGCAGCATGTCAGGGTGGGGAAACACTGAAGCTTTCTTT. Amino acid sequence: CASSMSGWGNTEAFF. The chain combines TRBV7-9 with TRBJ1-1; possible D gene TRBD1, 5 bases. Germline values: CDR1 SEHNR, CDR2 FQNEAQ (reference sequence). V lost 5 bases to trimming and J lost 2 bases, with 15 bases between them. CDR3 length equals 15 residues.

The chain links TRBV5-1 to TRBJ1-5, with D hard to call. Trimming shortened V by 4 bases and J by 3 bases, and 11 bases separated the two germline ends. In germline, CDR1 is SGHRS, CDR2 YFSETQ. The CDR3 length is 14 residues. CDR3 bases: TGCGCCAGCAGCCCGGGTCCCGTCAATCAGCCCCAGCATTTT. The encoded protein is CASSPGPVNQPQHF.

The V gene is TRBV7-8, the J gene TRBJ1-3, with D possibly being TRBD1 (6 bases). CDR1 is SGHVS and CDR2 is FQNEAQ in the germline V gene. Between the trimmed V and J ends, which lost 3 bases and 4 bases, there was a span of 13 bases. The CDR3 has 15 residues. Here the CDR3 reads CASSFPDSRGNTIYF. CDR3 in DNA: TGTGCCAGCAGCTTCCCGGACAGTCGGGGAAACACCATATATTTT.

The genes are TRBV5-1 and TRBJ1-5, with TRBD1 identical over 9 bases. Germline V gives CDR1 SGHRS, CDR2 YFSETQ. The CDR3 length is 15 residues. Germline trimming cut 2 bases from V and 4 bases from J; bases unmatched to any gene: 4. The CDR3 DNA follows: TGCGCCAGCAGCTTACAGGGGGCCTCGAATCAGCCCCAGCATTTT. As protein: CASSLQGASNQPQHF.

This chain joins TRBV9 and TRBJ1-2; D is perhaps TRBD1 (5 bases). The CDR3 loop spans 15 amino acids. Germline V gene data show CDR1 as SGDLS and CDR2 as YYNGEE. The V gene lost 4 bases and the J gene lost 8 bases, with 21 bases spanning the gap. The CDR3 region is CASSSPDRPILGYTF. DNA of the CDR3: TGTGCCAGCAGCTCCCCCGACAGACCGATTTTGGGCTACACCTTC.

This chain's CDR3 is CASSLGPPGTQYF. In nucleotides, the CDR3 is TGTGCCAGCAGTTTGGGGCCACCGGGGACCCAGTACTTC. The chain links TRBV28 to TRBJ2-5, with D possibly TRBD1 on 5 matching bases. Germline V gives CDR1 MDHEN, CDR2 SYDVKM. This CDR3 is built from 13 residues. The germline V and J ends were trimmed by 3 bases and 7 bases, with 12 bases remaining between them.

DNA of the CDR3: TGTGCCAGCAGTTACGGGTTGGGCGATTACGAGCAGTACTTC. This sequence encodes CASSYGLGDYEQYF. This chain connects TRBV6-6 to TRBJ2-7; D ambiguous. Germline V gene lookup returns CDR1 MNHNY and CDR2 SVGAGI (reference sequence). CDR3 length: 14 amino acids. Between the trimmed V and J ends, which lost 2 bases and 4 bases, there was a span of 12 bases.

The genes are TRBV5-1 and TRBJ1-2; a weak D match, TRBD1 (5 bases). Germline V CDR1 and CDR2: SGHRS, YFSETQ. The CDR3 spans 17 residues. Trimming shortened V by 3 bases and J by 0 bases, and 18 bases separated the two germline ends. CDR3 sequence: CASSSYRATAPNYGYTF. The CDR3 DNA reads TGCGCCAGCAGCTCCTACCGCGCGACAGCCCCTAACTATGGCTACACCTTC.

V is TRBV18 and J is TRBJ2-5; D gene unclear. V lost 0 bases to trimming and J lost 2 bases, with 10 bases between them. CDR3 length: 15 amino acids. Germline V lookup: CDR1 KGHSH, CDR2 LQKENI. CDR3 sequence: CASSPPRYSQETQYF. DNA for the CDR3: TGTGCCAGCTCACCACCGCGGTATAGTCAAGAGACCCAGTACTTC.

The count of this clone is one. The V call is TRBV5-1, the J call TRBJ1-2; D may be TRBD1 (6 bases). Germline lookup yields CDR1 SGHRS and CDR2 YFSETQ. CDR3 length: 13 residues. The V and J ends lost 4 bases and 9 bases respectively, with 16 bases between them. The CDR3 is CASSGTGRARYTF. DNA for the CDR3: TGCGCCAGCAGCGGAACAGGGAGGGCGCGCTACACCTTC.

The rearrangement uses TRBV5-1 and TRBJ2-7, with TRBD1 identical over 9 bases. CDR1 and CDR2 from the germline V gene are SGHRS and YFSETQ. The J segment lost 5 bases and the V segment lost 2 bases, leaving 5 bases of the junction unmatched. The CDR3 length is 14 residues. The CDR3 loop is CASSLQGARHEQYF. The DNA of the CDR3 is TGCGCCAGCAGCTTACAGGGGGCGCGCCACGAGCAGTACTTC.

The rearrangement joins TRBV27 to TRBJ2-7; no clear D. Germline loops: CDR1 MNHEY, CDR2 SMNVEV (reference sequence). V was clipped by 2 bases and J by 2 bases, with 7 bases between them. This CDR3 region has 13 residues. In DNA form, the CDR3 reads TGTGCCAGCAGTTTAGGTACAGCCTACGAGCAGTACTTC. This encodes CASSLGTAYEQYF.

The chain links TRBV6-1 to TRBJ2-1, with 14 positions matching TRBD2. V shed 4 bases, J shed 3 bases, and the junction held 5 bases outside the gene matches. This CDR3 is 17 amino acids long. Per the germline V gene, CDR1 is MNHNS and CDR2 is SASEGT. Written as DNA, the CDR3 is TGTGCCAGCAGTGGGACTAGCGGGGGGTCCAACTACAATGAGCAGTTCTTC. Translation gives CASSGTSGGSNYNEQFF.

The chain has TRBV30 and TRBJ1-4; 9 nucleotides agree with TRBD1. Trimming removed 3 bases from V and 6 bases from J; junction bases left unmatched: 14. This CDR3 spans 17 amino acids. Germline CDR1 is GTSNPN and CDR2 is SVGIG (reference sequence). The CDR3 region is CAWSATRTQGAHEKLFF. CDR3 nucleotides: TGTGCCTGGAGCGCGACAAGAACACAGGGGGCGCATGAAAAACTGTTTTTT.

This clone was seen a single time. The chain links TRBV4-1 to TRBJ2-7, with 10 positions matching TRBD1. In germline, CDR1 is MGHRA, CDR2 YSYEKL. The CDR3 spans 16 residues. The ends lost 2 bases at V and 2 bases at J; junction bases unmatched: 6. The CDR3 nucleotides are TGCGCCAGCAGCCAACTAGAGACAGGGGGCCCCTACGAGCAGTACTTC. Protein sequence: CASSQLETGGPYEQYF.